The next 3 T cell receptor beta chains were all read from a single sample in a study of regulatory T cells in long-lasting Graves disease. The time point: newly diagnosed GD, antithyroid drugs for less than 3 months. Extracted RNA from PBMCs served as the source of the TCR library. Arm-PCR with iRepertoire HTBI primers amplified the CDR3 regions for these TCR beta libraries. TCRdb re-derived calls from the multiplex PCR reads in MiXCR, one entry per CDR3 protein. The sample carries about 620,000 distinct CDR3 sequences, about 16% recorded once. This same sample was also taken into another study, of T cells in Graves' hyperthyroidism and ophthalmopathy.

The sequences come from peripheral blood mononuclear cells (PBMCs), collected at new diagnosis, from a patient treated with antithyroid drugs. These receptors all come from a woman aged 25 to 39 with Graves disease.

This clonotype was found a few times. V gene TRBV20-1 combines with J gene TRBJ1-4; D may be TRBD1 (5 bases). This CDR3 spans 14 amino acids. Germline V lookup: CDR1 DFQATT, CDR2 SNEGSKA (reference sequence). Trimming stripped 6 bases from V and 2 bases from J, with 13 bases between. CDR3 sequence: CSAQRGQTNEKLFF. The CDR3, as DNA: TGCAGTGCCCAAAGGGGCCAGACTAATGAAAAACTGTTTTTT.

The rearrangement joins TRBV20-1 to TRBJ2-2; maybe TRBD1 (6 bases). Germline CDR1 DFQATT, CDR2 SNEGSKA (reference sequence). This CDR3 region has 17 residues. V was clipped by 6 bases and J by 0 bases, with 20 bases between them. The CDR3 sequence is CSASPSPGTTNTGELFF. In DNA form, the CDR3 reads TGCAGTGCCAGCCCCTCCCCCGGGACAACGAACACCGGGGAGCTGTTTTTT.

This clonotype was seen a few times. The V gene is TRBV6-4, the J gene TRBJ2-7; 7 nucleotides agree with TRBD2. Germline V gives CDR1 MRHNA, CDR2 SNTAGT. The CDR3 has 14 amino acids. Losses at the gene ends were 8 bases for V and 5 bases for J; bases not matched to a gene: 12. CDR3 protein: CASLQVAGNHEQYF. The CDR3 nucleotides are TGTGCCAGCCTCCAGGTAGCGGGCAACCACGAGCAGTACTTC.